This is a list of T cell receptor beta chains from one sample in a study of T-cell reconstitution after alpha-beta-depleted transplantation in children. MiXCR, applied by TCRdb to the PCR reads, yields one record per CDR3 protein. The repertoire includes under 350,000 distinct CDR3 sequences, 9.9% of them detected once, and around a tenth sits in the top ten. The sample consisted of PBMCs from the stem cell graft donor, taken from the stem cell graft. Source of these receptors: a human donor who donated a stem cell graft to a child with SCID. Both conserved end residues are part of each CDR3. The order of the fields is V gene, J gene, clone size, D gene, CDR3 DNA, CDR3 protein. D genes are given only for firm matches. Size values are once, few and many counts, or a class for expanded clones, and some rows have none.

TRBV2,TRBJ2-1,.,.,TGTGCCAGCAGCGCTGTAGTACATGAGCAGTTCTTC,CASSAVVHEQFF
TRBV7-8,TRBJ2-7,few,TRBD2,TGTGCCAGCAGCTCCCTTACTAGCGGGTTACCCTACGAGCAGTACTTC,CASSSLTSGLPYEQYF
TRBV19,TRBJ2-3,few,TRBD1,TGTGCCAGTAGACCGGACAGGGGGACAGATACGCAGTATTTT,CASRPDRGTDTQYF
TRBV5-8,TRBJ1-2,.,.,TGTGCCAGCAGCTTAGGCAGGGAGTATGGCTACACCTTC,CASSLGREYGYTF
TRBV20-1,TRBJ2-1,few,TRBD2,TGCAGTGCTAGAATCCTAGCGGGGTCTGTAAATGAGCAGTTCTTC,CSARILAGSVNEQFF
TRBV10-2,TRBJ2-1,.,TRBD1,TGCGCCAGCAGCCCCCGGGACAGCCCCTACAATGAGCAGTTCTTC,CASSPRDSPYNEQFF
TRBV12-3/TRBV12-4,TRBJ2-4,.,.,TGTGCCAGCAGTTTAGCCGGGCCAACCGCCAAAAACATTCAGTACTTC,CASSLAGPTAKNIQYF
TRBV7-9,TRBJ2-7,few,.,TGTGCCAGCAGCTTAGAGAGTCTATCCGAGCAGTACTTC,CASSLESLSEQYF
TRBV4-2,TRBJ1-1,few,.,TGTGCCAGCAGCCCCCGGGGATCAGGTTTGAACACTGAAGCTTTCTTT,CASSPRGSGLNTEAFF
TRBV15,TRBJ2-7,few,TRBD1,TGTGCCACCAGCAGCAGAACCCGGGACAGGGATGGCTACGAGCAGTACTTC,CATSSRTRDRDGYEQYF
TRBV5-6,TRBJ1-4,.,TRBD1,TGTGCCAGCAGGAAGGGACAGGGCAATGAAAAACTGTTTTTT,CASRKGQGNEKLFF
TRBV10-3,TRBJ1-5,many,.,TGTGCCATCGCTGTCGGGGGTAACAATCAGCCCCAGCATTTT,CAIAVGGNNQPQHF
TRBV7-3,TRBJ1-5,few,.,TGTGCCAGCAAATCCTCGGGGCATCAGCCCCAGCATTTT,CASKSSGHQPQHF
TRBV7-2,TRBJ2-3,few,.,TGTGCCAGCAGCTCCTCCTATCGCGGCACAGATACGCAGTATTTT,CASSSSYRGTDTQYF
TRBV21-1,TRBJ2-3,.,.,TGTGCCAGCCCTCAGGAGCGGGGGGGGACACTCACGCAGTATTTT,CASPQERGGTLTQYF
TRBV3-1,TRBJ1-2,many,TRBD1,TGTGCCAGCAGCGTCCGGACAGGGCGCTCTAACTATGGCTACACCTTC,CASSVRTGRSNYGYTF
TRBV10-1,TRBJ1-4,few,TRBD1,TGCGCCAGCGGCTCGGGACAGGATGAAAAACTGTTTTTT,CASGSGQDEKLFF
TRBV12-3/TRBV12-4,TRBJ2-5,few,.,TGTGCCAGCAGTCGAGCCTCACAAGAGACCCAGTACTTC,CASSRASQETQYF
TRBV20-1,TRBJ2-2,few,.,TGCAGTGCTAGAGATAAGTCAGGGAGGACCGGGGAGCTGTTTTTT,CSARDKSGRTGELFF
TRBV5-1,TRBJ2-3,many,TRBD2,TGCGCCAGCACCCTCGGGACTAGCGGAGCAGATACGCAGTATTTT,CASTLGTSGADTQYF
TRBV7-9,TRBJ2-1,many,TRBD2,TGTGCCAGCAGCTTAAATCCGCGGGGGAACTACAATGAGCAGTTCTTC,CASSLNPRGNYNEQFF
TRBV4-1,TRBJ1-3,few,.,TGCGCCAGCAGCCAGGGGAGAATCTCTGGAAACACCATATATTTT,CASSQGRISGNTIYF
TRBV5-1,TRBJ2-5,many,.,TGCGCCAGCAGCAATTCCGGGACGCTGGATGAGACCCAGTACTTC,CASSNSGTLDETQYF
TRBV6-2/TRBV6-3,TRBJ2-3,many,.,TGTGCCAGCAGTTACGGGTACACAGATACGCAGTATTTT,CASSYGYTDTQYF
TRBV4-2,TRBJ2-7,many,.,TGTGCCAGCAGCCCTTATTTGGGGTCCTACGAGCAGTACTTC,CASSPYLGSYEQYF
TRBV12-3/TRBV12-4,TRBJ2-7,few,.,TGTGCCAGCAGTTTCCGCCCGAACGGGTGGCAGTACTTC,CASSFRPNGWQYF
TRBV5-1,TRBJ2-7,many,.,TGCGCCAGCAGCTTGGGGCGGAGCTCCTACGAGCAGTACTTC,CASSLGRSSYEQYF
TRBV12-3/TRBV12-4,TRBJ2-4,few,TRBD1,TGTGCCAGCAGTAAGAAGGGGGCGCGAGCCAAAAACATTCAGTACTTC,CASSKKGARAKNIQYF
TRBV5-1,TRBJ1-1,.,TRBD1,TGCGCCAGCAGCCCAAGGGACAGTAGGCCTTGGGAAGCTTTCTTT,CASSPRDSRPWEAFF
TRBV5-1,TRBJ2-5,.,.,TGCGCCAGCAGCCAAGGACACGCGATCCGCGAGACCCAGTACTTC,CASSQGHAIRETQYF
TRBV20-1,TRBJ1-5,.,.,TGCAGTGCGCCCGGCAGGGGTGATAATCAGCCCCAGCATTTT,CSAPGRGDNQPQHF
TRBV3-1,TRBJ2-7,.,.,TGTGCCAGCAGCCAAGGTGTTTCGGAGACCTACGAGCAGTACTTC,CASSQGVSETYEQYF
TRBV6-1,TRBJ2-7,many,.,TGTGCCAGCACTGGGACGTCGGGATCCTACGAGCAGTACTTC,CASTGTSGSYEQYF
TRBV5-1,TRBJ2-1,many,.,TGCGCCAGCAGCAAACAGGACTCCTACAATGAGCAGTTCTTC,CASSKQDSYNEQFF
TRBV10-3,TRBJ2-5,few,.,TGTGCCATCAGTGATAGACTCCCCCATGGGGAAGAGACCCAGTACTTC,CAISDRLPHGEETQYF
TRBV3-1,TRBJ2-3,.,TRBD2,TGTGCCAGCAGAACTCGGGGGGGCACAGATACGCAGTATTTT,CASRTRGGTDTQYF
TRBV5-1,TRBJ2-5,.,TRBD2,TGCGCCAGCAGCAGGACTCTAGCGGGGGGTATGGAGACCCAGTACTTC,CASSRTLAGGMETQYF
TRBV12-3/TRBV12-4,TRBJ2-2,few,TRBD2,TGTGCCAGCCTTCGAGCGGGGGGGATCACCGGGGAGCTGTTTTTT,CASLRAGGITGELFF